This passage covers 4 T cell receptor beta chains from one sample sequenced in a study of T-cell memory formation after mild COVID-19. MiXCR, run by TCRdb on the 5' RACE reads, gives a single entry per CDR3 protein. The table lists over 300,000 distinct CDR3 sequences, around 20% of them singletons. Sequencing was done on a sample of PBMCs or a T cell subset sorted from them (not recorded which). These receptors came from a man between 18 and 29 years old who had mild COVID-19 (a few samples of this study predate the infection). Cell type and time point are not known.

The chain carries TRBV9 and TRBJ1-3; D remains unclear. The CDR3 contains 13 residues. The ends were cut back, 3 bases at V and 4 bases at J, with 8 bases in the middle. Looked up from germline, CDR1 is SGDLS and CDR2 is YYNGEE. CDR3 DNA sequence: TGTGCCAGCAGCGCGGTGTTCGGAAACACCATATATTTT. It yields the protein CASSAVFGNTIYF.

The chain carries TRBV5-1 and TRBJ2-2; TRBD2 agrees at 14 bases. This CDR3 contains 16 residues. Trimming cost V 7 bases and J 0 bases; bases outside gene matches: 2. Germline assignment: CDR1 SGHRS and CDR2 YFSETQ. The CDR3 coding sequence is TGCGCCAGCGGGACTAGCGGGGGAACGAACACCGGGGAGCTGTTTTTT. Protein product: CASGTSGGTNTGELFF.

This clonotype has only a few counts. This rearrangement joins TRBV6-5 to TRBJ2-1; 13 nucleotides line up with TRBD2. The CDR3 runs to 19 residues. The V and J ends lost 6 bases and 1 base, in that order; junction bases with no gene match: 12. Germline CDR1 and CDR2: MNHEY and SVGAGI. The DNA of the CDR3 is TGTGCCAGCAGCTCCCTGACTAGCGGGGGGCACTATTCCTACAATGAGCAGTTCTTC. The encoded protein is CASSSLTSGGHYSYNEQFF.

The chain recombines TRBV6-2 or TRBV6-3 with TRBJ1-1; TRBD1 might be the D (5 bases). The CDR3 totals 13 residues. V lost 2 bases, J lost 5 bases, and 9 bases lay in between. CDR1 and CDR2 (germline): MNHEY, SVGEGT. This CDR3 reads CASSYGGWTEAFF. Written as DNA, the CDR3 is TGTGCCAGCAGTTACGGGGGATGGACTGAAGCTTTCTTT.